The present entry profiles one T cell receptor beta chain with its context. The sample originates from a study of blood T cell repertoires in COVID-19. TCRdb's table, derived via immunoSEQ multiplex PCR, lists solely in-frame clones and lacks some. Here the sample spans about 300,000 clones, over 75% being singletons. V dropped 2 bases and J dropped 0 bases, with 9 bases sitting between them. Germline V CDR1 and CDR2: MNHEY, SVGAGI. The CDR3 sequence is 15 residues long. This receptor was obtained from a woman aged 18-30 years who had recovered from COVID-19. This sequence joins TRBV6-5 and TRBJ2-3, with unresolved D. The sample comprised PBMCs or T cells enriched from blood (not recorded which). CDR3 in amino acids: CASSYRATSTDTQYF. CDR3 DNA: TGTGCCAGCAGTTACCGTGCGACTAGCACAGATACGCAGTATTTT.